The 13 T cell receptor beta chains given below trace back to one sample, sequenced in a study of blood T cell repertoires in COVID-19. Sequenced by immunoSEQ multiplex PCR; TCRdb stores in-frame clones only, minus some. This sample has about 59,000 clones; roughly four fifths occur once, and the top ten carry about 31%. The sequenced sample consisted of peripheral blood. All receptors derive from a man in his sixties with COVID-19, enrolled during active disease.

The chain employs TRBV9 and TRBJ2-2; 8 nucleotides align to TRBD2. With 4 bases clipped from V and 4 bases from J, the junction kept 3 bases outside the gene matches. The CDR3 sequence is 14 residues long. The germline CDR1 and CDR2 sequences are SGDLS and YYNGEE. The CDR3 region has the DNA TGTGCCAGCAGCCTCGGGGGGGTCACCGGGGAGCTGTTTTTT. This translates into CASSLGGVTGELFF.

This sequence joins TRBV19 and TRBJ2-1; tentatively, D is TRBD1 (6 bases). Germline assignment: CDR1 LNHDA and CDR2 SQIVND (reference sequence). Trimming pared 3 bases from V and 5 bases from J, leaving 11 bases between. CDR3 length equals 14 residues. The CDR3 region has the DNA TGTGCCAGTAGTATTTTGGGACAACACAATGAGCAGTTCTTC. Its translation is CASSILGQHNEQFF.

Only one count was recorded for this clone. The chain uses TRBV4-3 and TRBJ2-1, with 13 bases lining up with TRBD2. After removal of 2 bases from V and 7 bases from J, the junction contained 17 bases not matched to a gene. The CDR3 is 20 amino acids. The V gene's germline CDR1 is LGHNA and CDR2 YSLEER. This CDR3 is CASSQRSGTSGNLRGNEQFF. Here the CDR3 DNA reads TGCGCCAGCAGCCAACGATCCGGGACTAGCGGGAACTTGCGGGGGAATGAGCAGTTCTTC.

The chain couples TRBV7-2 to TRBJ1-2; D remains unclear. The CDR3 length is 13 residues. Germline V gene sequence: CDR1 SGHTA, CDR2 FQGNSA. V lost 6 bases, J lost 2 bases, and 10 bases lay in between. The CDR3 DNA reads TGTGCCAGCAGTCCTCGAGTGAACTATGGCTACACCTTC. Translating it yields CASSPRVNYGYTF.

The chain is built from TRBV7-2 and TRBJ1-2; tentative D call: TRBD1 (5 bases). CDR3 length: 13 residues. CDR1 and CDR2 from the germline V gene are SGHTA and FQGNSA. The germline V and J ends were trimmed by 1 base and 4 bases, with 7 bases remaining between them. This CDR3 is CASSLGQGYGYTF. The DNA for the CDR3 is TGTGCCAGCAGCTTAGGGCAGGGCTATGGCTACACCTTC.

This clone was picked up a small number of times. CDR3 residues: CASSYDRGKNEKLFF. CDR3 DNA: TGTGCCAGCAGCTACGACAGGGGGAAGAATGAAAAACTGTTTTTT. This chain links TRBV5-4 with TRBJ1-4, with 9 bases fitting TRBD1. The ends lost 3 bases at V and 5 bases at J; junction bases unmatched: 5. Germline CDR1 SGHNT, CDR2 YYREEE (reference sequence). The CDR3 has 15 residues. The full variable domain, its missing parts supplied by reference TRBV5-4 and TRBJ1-4, is ETGVTQSPTHLIKTRGQQVTLRCSSQSGHNTVSWYQQALGQGPQFIFQYYREEENGRGNFPPRFSGLQFPNYSSELNVNALELDDSALYLCASSYDRGKNEKLFFGSGTQLSVL.

This CDR3 reads CASSVASQAYTGELFF. In DNA form, the CDR3 reads TGTGCCAGCAGCGTAGCTTCACAGGCCTACACCGGGGAGCTGTTTTTT. The chain has TRBV9 and TRBJ2-2; maybe TRBD1 (5 bases). This CDR3 contains 16 residues. The V end was cut by 0 bases, the J end by 3 bases, with 12 bases between. In germline, CDR1 is SGDLS, CDR2 YYNGEE.

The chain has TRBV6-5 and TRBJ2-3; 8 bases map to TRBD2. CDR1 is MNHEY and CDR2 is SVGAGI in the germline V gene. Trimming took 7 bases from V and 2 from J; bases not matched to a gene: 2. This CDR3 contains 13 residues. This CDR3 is CASNGGVTDTQYF. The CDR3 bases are TGTGCCAGCAACGGGGGGGTCACAGATACGCAGTATTTT.

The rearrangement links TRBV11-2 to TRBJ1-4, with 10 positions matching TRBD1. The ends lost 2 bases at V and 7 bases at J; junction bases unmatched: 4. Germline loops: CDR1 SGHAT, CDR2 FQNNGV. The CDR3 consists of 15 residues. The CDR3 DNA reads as TGTGCCAGCAGCTTATTGCGGACAGGGGGTGAAAAACTGTTTTTT. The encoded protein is CASSLLRTGGEKLFF.

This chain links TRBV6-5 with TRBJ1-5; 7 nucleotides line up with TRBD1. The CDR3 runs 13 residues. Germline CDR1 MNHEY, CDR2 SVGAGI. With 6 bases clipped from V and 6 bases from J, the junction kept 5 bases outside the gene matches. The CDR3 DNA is TGTGCCAGCAGACGGACAGGAGGTCAGCCCCAGCATTTT. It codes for CASRRTGGQPQHF.

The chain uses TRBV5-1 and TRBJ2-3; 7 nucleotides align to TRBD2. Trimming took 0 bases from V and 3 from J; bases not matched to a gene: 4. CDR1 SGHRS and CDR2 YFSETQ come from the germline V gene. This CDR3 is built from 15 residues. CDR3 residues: CASSLVASGTDTQYF. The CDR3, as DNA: TGCGCCAGCAGCTTGGTCGCTAGCGGAACAGATACGCAGTATTTT.

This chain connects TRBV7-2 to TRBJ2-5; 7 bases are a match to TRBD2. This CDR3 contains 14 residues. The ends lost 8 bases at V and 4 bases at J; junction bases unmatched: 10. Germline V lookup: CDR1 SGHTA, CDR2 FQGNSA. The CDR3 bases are TGTGCCAGCTCCCGGGGGAGGGCCTCAGAGACCCAGTACTTC. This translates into CASSRGRASETQYF.

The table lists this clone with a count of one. Here the CDR3 DNA reads TGTGCCAGCAGTTACCCCGCCGGGACTCCCTACTACGAGCAGTACTTC. Amino acid sequence: CASSYPAGTPYYEQYF. The chain recombines TRBV6-2 or TRBV6-3 with TRBJ2-7, with D tentatively TRBD2 (6 bases). This CDR3 region has 16 residues. V was shortened by 2 bases and J by 3 bases, with 17 bases between the two germline ends. The germline V gene encodes CDR1 MNHEY and CDR2 SVGEGT.